These 16 T cell receptor beta chains were all obtained from the same sample, sequenced in a study of human T cells and chemical hapten exposure. MiXCR was run by TCRdb on the RACE reads, yielding one entry per CDR3 protein. This sample has 95,000 to 130,000 distinct CDR3 sequences, with over 10% found just once. Time point of the sample: patch test 1, 2 weeks after DPC sensitization. Stated treatment: therapeutic diphenylcyclopropenone sensitization with weekly scalp DPC. The material sequenced was whole blood, taken in connection with sensitization to the hapten diphenylcyclopropenone (DPC). Source of these receptors: a woman aged 45-60 years with alopecia areata. Some clones in this sample may be carry-over from other donors' samples.

This clonotype was recorded a few times. The V call is TRBV7-2, the J call TRBJ2-5, with D perhaps TRBD2 (5 bases). The CDR3 length is 12 residues. Trimming pared 5 bases from V and 7 bases from J, leaving 11 bases between. Germline V gene data show CDR1 as SGHTA and CDR2 as FQGNSA. The CDR3 sequence: CASSLVEGTQYF. CDR3 sequence (DNA): TGTGCCAGCAGCCTTGTCGAGGGGACCCAGTACTTC.

This clonotype showed up many times. This sequence joins TRBV6-2 or TRBV6-3 and TRBJ2-5; 9 nucleotides line up with TRBD2. Trimming at V came to 7 bases and at J to 4 bases, leaving 4 bases not matched to a gene. CDR1 is MNHEY, CDR2 SVGEGT, per germline. The CDR3 extends over 13 amino acids. The CDR3 coding sequence is TGTGCCAGCAAGATTAGCGGGGGAGAGACCCAGTACTTC. Its protein product is CASKISGGETQYF.

This clonotype was seen a handful of times. The DNA of the CDR3 is TGTGCCAGCAGCAAAAGAGGCGGGATCGACTGGAATGAGCAGTTCTTC. It codes for CASSKRGGIDWNEQFF. This rearrangement joins TRBV12-3 or TRBV12-4 to TRBJ2-1; D is possibly TRBD2 (6 bases). The CDR3 has 16 amino acids. V lost 6 bases and J lost 7, with 22 bases in between.

This clonotype came up a few times. The chain carries TRBV12-3 or TRBV12-4 and TRBJ2-4; 8 nucleotides agree with TRBD1. This CDR3 has 14 residues. The V segment lost 6 bases and the J segment 11 bases; nucleotides outside the gene matches: 12. The DNA of the CDR3 is TGTGCCAGCAGAAATGACAGGGGATCCCGCTTTCAGTACTTC. Translated: CASRNDRGSRFQYF.

In this sample, this clonotype turned up many times. The rearrangement joins TRBV7-9 to TRBJ1-6; TRBD1 aligns across 7 bases. V gave up 6 bases and J gave up 7 bases; unmatched junction bases: 9. The germline CDR1 and CDR2 sequences are SEHNR and FQNEAQ (reference sequence). This CDR3 has 15 residues. This chain's CDR3 is CASSYDRARNSPLHF. In nucleotides, the CDR3 is TGTGCCAGCAGTTATGACAGGGCGCGAAATTCACCCCTCCACTTT.

This clonotype showed up many times. The V call is TRBV27, the J call TRBJ2-7; 9 positions agree with TRBD2. CDR1 and CDR2 from the germline V gene are MNHEY and SMNVEV (reference sequence). The CDR3 runs to 15 residues. V trimming: 5 bases; J trimming: 3 bases; junction bases outside the gene matches: 8. DNA of the CDR3: TGTGCCAGCAGTACTCGGACTAGCGTTTACTACGAGCAGTACTTC. Its translation is CASSTRTSVYYEQYF.

This clonotype has only a few counts. This chain links TRBV4-1 with TRBJ2-7; D might be TRBD1 (5 bases). Germline CDR1 reads MGHRA; CDR2 reads YSYEKL. The CDR3 has 15 amino acids. Trimming removed 0 bases from V and 2 bases from J, with 11 bases in between. CDR3 nucleotides: TGCGCCAGCAGCCAAGAGTCCGACAGTACCTACGAGCAGTACTTC. This gives the protein CASSQESDSTYEQYF.

This clonotype was detected only once. Given a much more abundant clone one base away, this may be a read error. The J gene is TRBJ2-1, the V gene TRBV7-6; the D gene is possibly TRBD2 (5 bases). The CDR3 has 16 amino acids. From germline, CDR1 is SGHVS and CDR2 FNYEAQ. Here the CDR3 reads CASSLMSGFTHNGQFF. The CDR3 nucleotides read TGTGCCAGCAGCTTAATGTCGGGGTTTACCCACAATGGGCAGTTCTTC.

This clonotype showed up many times. The V and J genes are TRBV7-9 and TRBJ2-1, with 9 bases identical to TRBD2. Germline V gene data show CDR1 as SEHNR and CDR2 as FQNEAQ (reference sequence). The trim removed 2 bases at V and 7 bases at J, leaving 9 bases unmatched. CDR3 length equals 16 residues. CDR3 in DNA: TGTGCCAGCAGCTTACGGCCCGGCGGGGGGGCAAATGAGCAGTTCTTC. This codes for CASSLRPGGGANEQFF.

This clonotype has ten or more counts. The chain couples TRBV2 to TRBJ1-1, with a weak D call TRBD1 (5 bases). Trimming stripped 7 bases from V and 1 base from J, with 13 bases between. Germline values: CDR1 SNHLY, CDR2 FYNNEI. This CDR3 is 14 amino acids long. This CDR3 is CASKLGRGNTEAFF. In nucleotides, the CDR3 is TGTGCCAGCAAGCTGGGGCGGGGGAACACTGAAGCTTTCTTT.

This clonotype was seen repeatedly, ten times or more. The genes are TRBV11-2 and TRBJ2-7, with 9 bases that match TRBD1. Germline loops: CDR1 SGHAT, CDR2 FQNNGV. The CDR3 totals 13 residues. Losses at the gene ends were 3 bases for V and 3 bases for J; bases not matched to a gene: 0. CDR3 coding DNA: TGTGCCAGCAGCTTGGACAGGGGCTACGAGCAGTACTTC. Its protein is CASSLDRGYEQYF.

This chain joins TRBV27 and TRBJ1-1; 7 positions match TRBD1. The CDR3 is made up of 18 amino acids. Germline V CDR1 and CDR2: MNHEY, SMNVEV (reference sequence). Trimming took 0 bases from V and 0 from J; bases not matched to a gene: 10. The CDR3, as DNA: TGTGCCAGCAGTTTATCGGCGAGGGGGCGAAACATGAACACTGAAGCTTTCTTT. It encodes CASSLSARGRNMNTEAFF.

This clonotype was seen many times. The chain has TRBV11-2 and TRBJ2-7, with TRBD1 matching over 9 bases. The CDR3 spans 17 residues. In germline, CDR1 is SGHAT, CDR2 FQNNGV. J lost 3 bases, V lost 3 bases, and 12 bases had no gene match. The CDR3 DNA sequence: TGTGCCAGCAGCTTCCGTCCCGGGACAGGGACCTACTACGAGCAGTACTTC. It translates to CASSFRPGTGTYYEQYF.

The chain has TRBV11-2 and TRBJ2-3; D may be TRBD1 or TRBD2 (5 bases each). Germline CDR1 and CDR2: SGHAT and FQNNGV. The CDR3 is 15 residues long. V was trimmed by 5 bases and J by 3 bases, leaving 15 bases between them. CDR3 sequence (DNA): TGTGCCAGCAGCGTTCTCCGGGGCCCGACAGATACGCAGTATTTT. Its translation: CASSVLRGPTDTQYF.

As to this clonotype: One end of the junction varies from germline; a read error may be responsible. The chain employs TRBV7-2 and TRBJ2-1; TRBD2 aligns across 11 bases. CDR3 length equals 15 residues. Germline V gives CDR1 SGHTA, CDR2 FQGNSA. The CDR3 loop reads CVSSLASGRLYEQFF. The CDR3 coding sequence is TGTGTCAGCAGCTTAGCTAGCGGGAGGTTGTACGAGCAGTTCTTC.

This clonotype was counted ten times or more. V and J are TRBV5-1 and TRBJ2-1; 13 bases match TRBD2. The CDR3 covers 15 residues. Germline-derived CDR1 and CDR2 are SGHRS and YFSETQ. J gave up 6 bases and V 3 bases, and 3 bases lay outside the gene matches. CDR3 residues: CASSWTSGSVNEQFF. CDR3 in DNA: TGCGCCAGCAGCTGGACTAGCGGGAGTGTCAATGAGCAGTTCTTC.